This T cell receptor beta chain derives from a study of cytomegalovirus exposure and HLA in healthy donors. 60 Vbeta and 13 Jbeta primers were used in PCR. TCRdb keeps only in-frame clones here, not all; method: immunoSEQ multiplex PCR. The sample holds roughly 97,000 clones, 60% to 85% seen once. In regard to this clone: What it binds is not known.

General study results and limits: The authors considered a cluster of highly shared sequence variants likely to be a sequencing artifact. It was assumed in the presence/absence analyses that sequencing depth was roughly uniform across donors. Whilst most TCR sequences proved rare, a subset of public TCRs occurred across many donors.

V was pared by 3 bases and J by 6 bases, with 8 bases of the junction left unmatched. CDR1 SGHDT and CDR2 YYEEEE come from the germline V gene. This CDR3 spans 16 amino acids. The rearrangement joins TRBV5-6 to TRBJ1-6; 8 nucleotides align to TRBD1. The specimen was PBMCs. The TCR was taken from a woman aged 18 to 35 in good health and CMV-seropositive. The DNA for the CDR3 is TGTGCCAGCAGCTCAACGACAGGGGAGTTTAATTCACCCCTCCACTTT. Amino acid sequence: CASSSTTGEFNSPLHF. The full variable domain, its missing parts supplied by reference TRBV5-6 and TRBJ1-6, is DAGVTQSPTHLIKTRGQQVTLRCSPKSGHDTVSWYQQALGQGPQFIFQYYEEEERQRGNFPDRFSGHQFPNYSSELNVNALLLGDSALYLCASSSTTGEFNSPLHFGNGTRLTVT.